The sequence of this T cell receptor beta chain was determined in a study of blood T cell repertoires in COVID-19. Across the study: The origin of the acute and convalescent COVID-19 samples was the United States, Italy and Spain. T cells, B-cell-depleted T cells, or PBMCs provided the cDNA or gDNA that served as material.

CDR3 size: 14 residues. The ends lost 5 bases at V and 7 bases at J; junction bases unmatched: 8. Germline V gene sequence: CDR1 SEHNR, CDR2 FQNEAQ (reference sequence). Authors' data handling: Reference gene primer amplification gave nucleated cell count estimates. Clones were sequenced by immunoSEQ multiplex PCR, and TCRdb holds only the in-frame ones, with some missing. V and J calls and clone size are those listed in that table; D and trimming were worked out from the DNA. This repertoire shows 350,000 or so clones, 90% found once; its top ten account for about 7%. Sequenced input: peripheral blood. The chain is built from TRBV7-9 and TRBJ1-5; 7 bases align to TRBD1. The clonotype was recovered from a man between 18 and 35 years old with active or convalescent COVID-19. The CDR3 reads CASSARDRDQPQHF. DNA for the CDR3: TGTGCCAGCAGCGCCCGAGACAGGGACCAGCCCCAGCATTTT.